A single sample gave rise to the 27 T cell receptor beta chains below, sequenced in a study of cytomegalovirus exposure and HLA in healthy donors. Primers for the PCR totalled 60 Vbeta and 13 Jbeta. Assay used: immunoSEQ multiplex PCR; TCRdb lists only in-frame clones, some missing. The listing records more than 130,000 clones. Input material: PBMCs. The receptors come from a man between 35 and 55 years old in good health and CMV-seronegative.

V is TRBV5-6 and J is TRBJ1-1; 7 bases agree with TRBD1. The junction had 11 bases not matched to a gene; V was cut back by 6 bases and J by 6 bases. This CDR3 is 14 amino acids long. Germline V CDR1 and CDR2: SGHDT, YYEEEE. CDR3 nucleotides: TGTGCCAGCACCGCCGGGACAGCGACATCTGAAGCTTTCTTT. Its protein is CASTAGTATSEAFF.

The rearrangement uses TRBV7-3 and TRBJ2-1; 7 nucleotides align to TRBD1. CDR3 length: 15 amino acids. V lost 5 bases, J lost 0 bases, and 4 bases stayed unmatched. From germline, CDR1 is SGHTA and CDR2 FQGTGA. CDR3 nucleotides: TGTGCCAGCAGCGCCGCAGGGGGCTCCTACAATGAGCAGTTCTTC. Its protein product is CASSAAGGSYNEQFF. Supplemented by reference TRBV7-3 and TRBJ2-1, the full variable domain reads GAGVSQTPSNKVTEKGKYVELRCDPISGHTALYWYRQSLGQGPEFLIYFQGTGAADDSGLPNDRFFAVRPEGSVSTLKIQRTERGDSAVYLCASSAAGGSYNEQFFGPGTRLTVL.

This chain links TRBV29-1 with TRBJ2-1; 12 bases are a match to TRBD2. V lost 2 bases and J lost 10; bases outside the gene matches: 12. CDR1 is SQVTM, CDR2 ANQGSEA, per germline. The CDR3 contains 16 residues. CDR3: CSVELSTSGGVAEQFF. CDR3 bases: TGCAGCGTTGAACTCTCGACTAGCGGGGGCGTGGCCGAGCAGTTCTTC.

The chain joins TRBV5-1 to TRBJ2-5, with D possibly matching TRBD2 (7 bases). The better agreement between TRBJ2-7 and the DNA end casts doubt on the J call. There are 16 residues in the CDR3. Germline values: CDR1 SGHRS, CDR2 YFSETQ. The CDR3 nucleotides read TGCGCCAGCAGCTTATACGGGGGGCAGATTCTGAACGAGCAGTACTTC. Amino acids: CASSLYGGQILNEQYF.

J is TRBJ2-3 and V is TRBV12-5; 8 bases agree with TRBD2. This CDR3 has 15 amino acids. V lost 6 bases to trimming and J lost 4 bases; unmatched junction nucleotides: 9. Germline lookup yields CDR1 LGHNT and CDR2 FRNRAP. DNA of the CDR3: TGTGCTAGTGGCACCCCGGGACTAGGTGCAGATACGCAGTATTTT. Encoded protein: CASGTPGLGADTQYF.

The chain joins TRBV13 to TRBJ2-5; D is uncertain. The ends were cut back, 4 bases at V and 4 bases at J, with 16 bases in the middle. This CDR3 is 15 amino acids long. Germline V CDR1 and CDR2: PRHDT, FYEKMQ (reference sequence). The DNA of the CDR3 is TGTGCCAGCAGCTCTAAACCGGCCTCGGGAGAGACCCAGTACTTC. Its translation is CASSSKPASGETQYF.

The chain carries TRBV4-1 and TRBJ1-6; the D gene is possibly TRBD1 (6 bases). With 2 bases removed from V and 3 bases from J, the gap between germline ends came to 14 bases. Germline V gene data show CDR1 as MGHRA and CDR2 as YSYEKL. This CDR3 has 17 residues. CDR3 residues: CASSQKPGQNYNSPLHF. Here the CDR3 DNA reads TGCGCCAGCAGCCAAAAGCCCGGACAGAACTATAATTCACCCCTCCACTTT.

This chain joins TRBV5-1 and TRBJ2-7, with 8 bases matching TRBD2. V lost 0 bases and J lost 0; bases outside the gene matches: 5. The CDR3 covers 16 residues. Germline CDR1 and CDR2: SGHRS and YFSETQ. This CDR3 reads CASSLAPSGFSYEQYF. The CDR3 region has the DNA TGCGCCAGCAGCTTGGCCCCTAGCGGGTTCTCCTACGAGCAGTACTTC.

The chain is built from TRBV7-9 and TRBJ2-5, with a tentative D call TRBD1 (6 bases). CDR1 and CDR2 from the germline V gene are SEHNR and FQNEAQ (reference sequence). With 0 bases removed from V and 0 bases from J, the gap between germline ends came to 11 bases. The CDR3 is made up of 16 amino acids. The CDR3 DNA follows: TGTGCCAGCAGCTTAGCGGGGGCCCTGTACCAAGAGACCCAGTACTTC. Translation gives CASSLAGALYQETQYF.

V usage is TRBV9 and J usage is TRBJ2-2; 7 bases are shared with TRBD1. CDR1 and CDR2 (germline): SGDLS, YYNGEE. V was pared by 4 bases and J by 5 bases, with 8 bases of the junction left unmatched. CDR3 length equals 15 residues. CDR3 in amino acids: CASSTRQGRTGELFF. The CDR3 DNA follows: TGTGCCAGCAGCACGCGACAGGGAAGAACCGGGGAGCTGTTTTTT. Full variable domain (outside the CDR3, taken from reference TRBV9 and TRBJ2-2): DSGVTQTPKHLITATGQRVTLRCSPRSGDLSVYWYQQSLDQGLQFLIQYYNGEERAKGNILERFSAQQFPDLHSELNLSSLELGDSALYFCASSTRQGRTGELFFGEGSRLTVL.

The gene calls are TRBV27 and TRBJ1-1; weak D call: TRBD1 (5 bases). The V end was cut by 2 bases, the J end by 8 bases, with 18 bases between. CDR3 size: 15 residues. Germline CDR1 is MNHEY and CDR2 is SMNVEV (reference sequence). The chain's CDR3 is CASSLRPGPPGEAFF. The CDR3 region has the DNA TGTGCCAGCAGTTTACGACCGGGTCCCCCAGGGGAAGCTTTCTTT.

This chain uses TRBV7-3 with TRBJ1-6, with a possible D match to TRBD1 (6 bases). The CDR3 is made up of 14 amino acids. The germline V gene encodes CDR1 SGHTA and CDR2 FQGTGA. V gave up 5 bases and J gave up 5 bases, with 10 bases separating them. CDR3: CASSRDIDNSPLHF. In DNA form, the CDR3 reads TGTGCCAGCAGCCGGGACATCGATAATTCACCCCTCCACTTT.

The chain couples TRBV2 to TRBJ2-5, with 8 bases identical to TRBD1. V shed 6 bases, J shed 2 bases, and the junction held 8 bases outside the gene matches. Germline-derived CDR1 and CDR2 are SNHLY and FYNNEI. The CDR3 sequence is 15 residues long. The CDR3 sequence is CASRHGQGLQETQYF. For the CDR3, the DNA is TGTGCCAGCAGGCATGGACAGGGCCTTCAAGAGACCCAGTACTTC.

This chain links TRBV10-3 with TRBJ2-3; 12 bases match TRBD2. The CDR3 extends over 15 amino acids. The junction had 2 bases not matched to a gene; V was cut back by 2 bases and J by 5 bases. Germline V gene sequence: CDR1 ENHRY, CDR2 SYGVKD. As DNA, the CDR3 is TGTGCCATCAGTGAGACTAGCGGGGGGAGAGATACGCAGTATTTT. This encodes CAISETSGGRDTQYF.

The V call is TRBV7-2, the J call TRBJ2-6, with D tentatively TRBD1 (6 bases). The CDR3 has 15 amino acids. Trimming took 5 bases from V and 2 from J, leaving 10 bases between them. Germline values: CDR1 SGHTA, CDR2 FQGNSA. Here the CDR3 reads CASSPQGPGANVLTF. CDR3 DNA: TGTGCCAGCAGCCCACAGGGACCTGGGGCCAACGTCCTGACTTTC.

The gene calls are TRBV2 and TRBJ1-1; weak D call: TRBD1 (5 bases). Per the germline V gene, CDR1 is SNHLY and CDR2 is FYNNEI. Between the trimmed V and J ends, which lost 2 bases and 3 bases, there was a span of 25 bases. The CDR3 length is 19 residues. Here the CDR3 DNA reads TGTGCCAGCAGTGAATTTTTACCGGGACTGGGTAAGGGGTACACTGAAGCTTTCTTT. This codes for CASSEFLPGLGKGYTEAFF.

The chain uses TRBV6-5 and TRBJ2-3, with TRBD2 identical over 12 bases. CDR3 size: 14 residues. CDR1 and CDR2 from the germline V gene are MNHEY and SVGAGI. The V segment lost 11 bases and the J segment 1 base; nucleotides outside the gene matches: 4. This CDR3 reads CAGRTSGGTDTQYF. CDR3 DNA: TGTGCCGGCCGGACTAGCGGGGGCACAGATACGCAGTATTTT.

The CDR3 DNA sequence: TGTGCCAGCAGCTTAGGAACCGGGACAGCCTACGAGCAGTACTTC. This encodes CASSLGTGTAYEQYF. The chain is built from TRBV7-2 and TRBJ2-7, with 7 bases identical to TRBD1. This CDR3 contains 15 residues. With V trimmed by 1 base and J by 2 bases, 5 bases remained unmatched. CDR1 and CDR2 from the germline V gene are SGHTA and FQGNSA.

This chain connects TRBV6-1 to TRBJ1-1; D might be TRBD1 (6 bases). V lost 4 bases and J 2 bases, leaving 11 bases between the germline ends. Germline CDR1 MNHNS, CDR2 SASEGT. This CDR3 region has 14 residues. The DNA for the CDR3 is TGTGCCAGCAGTGTCTGGACAGCCAACACTGAAGCTTTCTTT. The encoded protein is CASSVWTANTEAFF.

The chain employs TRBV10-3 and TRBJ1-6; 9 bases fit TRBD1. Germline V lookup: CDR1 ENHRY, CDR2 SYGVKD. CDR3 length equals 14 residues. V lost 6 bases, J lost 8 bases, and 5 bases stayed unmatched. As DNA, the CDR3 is TGTGCCATCAGACCGGGACAGGGAGATTCACCCCTCCACTTT. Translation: CAIRPGQGDSPLHF.

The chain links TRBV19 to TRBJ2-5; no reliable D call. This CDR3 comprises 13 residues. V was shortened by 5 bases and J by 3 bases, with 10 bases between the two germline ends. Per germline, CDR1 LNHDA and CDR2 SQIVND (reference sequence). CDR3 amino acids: CASSVDWKETQYF. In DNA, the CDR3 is TGTGCCAGTAGTGTCGACTGGAAAGAGACCCAGTACTTC.

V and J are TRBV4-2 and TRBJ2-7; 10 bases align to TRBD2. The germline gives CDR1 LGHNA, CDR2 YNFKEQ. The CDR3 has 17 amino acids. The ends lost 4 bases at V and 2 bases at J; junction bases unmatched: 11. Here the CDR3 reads CASSPPWGSGGTYEQYF. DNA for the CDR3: TGTGCCAGCAGCCCTCCCTGGGGTAGCGGGGGGACCTACGAGCAGTACTTC.

The CDR3 bases are TGTGCCAGCAGTGGGCTAGCGGGGGGCTCCTACGAGCAGTACTTC. Its protein is CASSGLAGGSYEQYF. The V and J genes are TRBV2 and TRBJ2-7; TRBD2 matches at 11 bases. V lost 4 bases to trimming and J lost 0 bases; unmatched junction nucleotides: 2. Germline V gives CDR1 SNHLY, CDR2 FYNNEI. CDR3 length equals 15 residues.

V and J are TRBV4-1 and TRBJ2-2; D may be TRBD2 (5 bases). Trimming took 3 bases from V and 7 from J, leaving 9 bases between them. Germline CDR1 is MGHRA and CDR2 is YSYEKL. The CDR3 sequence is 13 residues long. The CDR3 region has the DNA TGCGCCAGCAGCCACGGGGTTGGCGGGGAGCTGTTTTTT. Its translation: CASSHGVGGELFF.

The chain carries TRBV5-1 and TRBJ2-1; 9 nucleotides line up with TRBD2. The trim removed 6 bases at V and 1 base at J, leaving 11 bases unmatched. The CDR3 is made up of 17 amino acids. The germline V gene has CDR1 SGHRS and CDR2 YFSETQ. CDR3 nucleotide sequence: TGCGCCAGCACCATTGGACTAGCGCCTTCGTCCTACAATGAGCAGTTCTTC. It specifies CASTIGLAPSSYNEQFF.

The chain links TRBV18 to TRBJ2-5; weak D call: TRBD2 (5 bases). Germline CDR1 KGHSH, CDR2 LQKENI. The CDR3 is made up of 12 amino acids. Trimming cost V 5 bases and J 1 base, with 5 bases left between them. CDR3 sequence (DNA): TGTGCCAGCTCAGGACTCCAAGAGACCCAGTACTTC. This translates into CASSGLQETQYF.

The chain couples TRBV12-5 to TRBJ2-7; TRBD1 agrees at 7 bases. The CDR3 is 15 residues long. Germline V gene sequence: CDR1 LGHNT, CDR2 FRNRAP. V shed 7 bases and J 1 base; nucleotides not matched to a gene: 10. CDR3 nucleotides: TGTGCTAGTGCCCAAAGACAGGGAAGGTCCTACGAGCAGTACTTC. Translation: CASAQRQGRSYEQYF.